This entry lists 3 T cell receptor beta chains sequenced from one sample in a study of blood T cell repertoires in COVID-19. Assay used: immunoSEQ multiplex PCR; TCRdb lists only in-frame clones, some missing. The sample yields some 150,000 clones, approximately 88% seen once. Input material: peripheral blood. Every receptor here comes from a human donor in a cohort sampled during active COVID-19.

V gene TRBV3-1 (or the pseudogene TRBV3-2) combines with J gene TRBJ2-1; TRBD2 aligns across 8 bases. CDR1 is LGHDT and CDR2 is YNNKEL in the germline V gene (reference sequence). The J segment lost 3 bases and the V segment lost 0 bases, leaving 7 bases of the junction unmatched. This CDR3 is built from 17 residues. CDR3 protein: CASSQESAGGDYNEQFF. DNA for the CDR3: TGTGCCAGCAGCCAAGAATCGGCGGGAGGTGACTACAATGAGCAGTTCTTC.

The rearrangement links TRBV24-1 to TRBJ2-1; the D gene is possibly TRBD2 (6 bases). The CDR3 spans 14 residues. Germline assignment: CDR1 KGHDR and CDR2 SFDVKD. V lost 7 bases to trimming and J lost 7 bases, with 16 bases between them. As DNA, the CDR3 is TGTGCCACCAGGGGGGGAGAAGGCATAAATGAGCAGTTCTTC. It is translated as CATRGGEGINEQFF.

The rearrangement joins TRBV12-3 or TRBV12-4 to TRBJ1-3; maybe TRBD1 (6 bases). The CDR3 is 12 residues long. Trimming stripped 8 bases from V and 4 bases from J, with 9 bases between. Written as DNA, the CDR3 is TGTGCCAGCGACAGGAGCGGAAACACCATATATTTT. This gives the protein CASDRSGNTIYF.